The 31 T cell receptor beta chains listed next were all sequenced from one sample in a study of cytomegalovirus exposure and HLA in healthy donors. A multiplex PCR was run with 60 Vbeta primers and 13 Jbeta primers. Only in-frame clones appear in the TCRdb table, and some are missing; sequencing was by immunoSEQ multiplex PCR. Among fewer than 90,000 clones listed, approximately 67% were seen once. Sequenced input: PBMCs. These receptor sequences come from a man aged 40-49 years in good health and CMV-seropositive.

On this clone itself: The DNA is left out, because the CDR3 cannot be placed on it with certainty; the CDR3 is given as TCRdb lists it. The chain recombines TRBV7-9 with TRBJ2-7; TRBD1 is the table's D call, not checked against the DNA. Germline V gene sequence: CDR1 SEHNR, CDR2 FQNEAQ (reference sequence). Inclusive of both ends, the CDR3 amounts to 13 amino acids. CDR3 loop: CASSFQVSYEQYF.

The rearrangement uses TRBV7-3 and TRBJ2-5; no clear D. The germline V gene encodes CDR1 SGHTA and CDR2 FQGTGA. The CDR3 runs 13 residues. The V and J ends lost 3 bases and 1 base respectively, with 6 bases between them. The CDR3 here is CASSFNFQETQYF. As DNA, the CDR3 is TGTGCCAGCAGCTTCAATTTCCAAGAGACCCAGTACTTC.

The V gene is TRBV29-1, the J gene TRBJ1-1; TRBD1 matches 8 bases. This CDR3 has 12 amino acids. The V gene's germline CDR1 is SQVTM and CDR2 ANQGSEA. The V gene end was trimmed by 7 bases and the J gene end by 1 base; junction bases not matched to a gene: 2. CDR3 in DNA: TGCAGCGCTGGGACAGGGAACACTGAAGCTTTCTTT. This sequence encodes CSAGTGNTEAFF.

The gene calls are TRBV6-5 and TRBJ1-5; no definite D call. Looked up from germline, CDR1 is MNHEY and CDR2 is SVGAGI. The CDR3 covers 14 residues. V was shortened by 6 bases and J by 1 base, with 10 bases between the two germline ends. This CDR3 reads CASREAVSNQPQHF. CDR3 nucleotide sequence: TGTGCCAGCAGAGAAGCCGTAAGCAATCAGCCCCAGCATTTT.

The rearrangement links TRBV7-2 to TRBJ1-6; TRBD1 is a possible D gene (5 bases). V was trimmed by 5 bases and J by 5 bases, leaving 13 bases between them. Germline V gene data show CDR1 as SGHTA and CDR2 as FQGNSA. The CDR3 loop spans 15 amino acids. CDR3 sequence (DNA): TGTGCCAGCAGCCAGGGAGGGTGGAATAATTCACCCCTCCACTTT. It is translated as CASSQGGWNNSPLHF. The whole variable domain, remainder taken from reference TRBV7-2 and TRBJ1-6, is GAGVSQSPSNKVTEKGKDVELRCDPISGHTALYWYRQSLGQGLEFLIYFQGNSAPDKSGLPSDRFSAERTGGSVSTLTIQRTQQEDSAVYLCASSQGGWNNSPLHFGNGTRLTVT.

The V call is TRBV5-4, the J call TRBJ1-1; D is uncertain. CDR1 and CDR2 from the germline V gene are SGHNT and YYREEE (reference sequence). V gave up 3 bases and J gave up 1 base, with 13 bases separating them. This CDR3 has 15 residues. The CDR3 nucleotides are TGTGCCAGCAGCTCGGACCTAGCGGGGAACACTGAAGCTTTCTTT. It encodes CASSSDLAGNTEAFF.

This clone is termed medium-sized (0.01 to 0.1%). In DNA, the CDR3 is TGTGCCAGCAGCTTAGATCGAGGGGCGGGAGTCACCGGGGAGCTGTTTTTT. Translated, it gives CASSLDRGAGVTGELFF. This chain joins TRBV11-2 and TRBJ2-2; 7 bases agree with TRBD2. Germline values: CDR1 SGHAT, CDR2 FQNNGV. The J segment lost 4 bases and the V segment lost 0 bases, leaving 8 bases of the junction unmatched. This CDR3 has 17 residues.

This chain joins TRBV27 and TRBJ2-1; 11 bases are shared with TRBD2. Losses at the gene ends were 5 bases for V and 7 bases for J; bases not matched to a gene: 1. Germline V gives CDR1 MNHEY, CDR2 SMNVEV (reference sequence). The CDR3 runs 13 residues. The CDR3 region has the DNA TGTGCCAGCAGTCCTAGCGGGGGGAATGAGCAGTTCTTC. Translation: CASSPSGGNEQFF.

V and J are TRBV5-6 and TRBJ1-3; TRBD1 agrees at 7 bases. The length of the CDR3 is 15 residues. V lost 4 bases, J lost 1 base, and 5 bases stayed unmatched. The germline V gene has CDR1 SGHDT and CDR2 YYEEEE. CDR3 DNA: TGTGCCAGCAGCCCCCTGGACAGGTCTGGAAACACCATATATTTT. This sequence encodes CASSPLDRSGNTIYF.

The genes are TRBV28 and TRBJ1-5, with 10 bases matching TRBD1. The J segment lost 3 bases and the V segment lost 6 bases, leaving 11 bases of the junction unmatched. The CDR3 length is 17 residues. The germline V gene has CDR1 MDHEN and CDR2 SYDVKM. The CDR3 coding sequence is TGTGCCAGCAGCGACAGGGGGCTTCGTCAGCTCAATCAGCCCCAGCATTTT. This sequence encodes CASSDRGLRQLNQPQHF.

The CDR3 DNA reads TGTGCCAGCAGTGTGAGCCGTCCGGCCGCGGCGGGCATGAACGAGCAGTACTTC. It translates to CASSVSRPAAAGMNEQYF. The J gene is TRBJ2-7, the V gene TRBV2; D is perhaps TRBD2 (5 bases). V dropped 4 bases and J dropped 5 bases, with 27 bases sitting between them. The CDR3 consists of 18 residues. The germline gives CDR1 SNHLY, CDR2 FYNNEI.

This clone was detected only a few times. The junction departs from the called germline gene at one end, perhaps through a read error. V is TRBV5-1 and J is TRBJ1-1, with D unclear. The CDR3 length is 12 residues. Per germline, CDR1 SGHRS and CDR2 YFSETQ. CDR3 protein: CASSLANSEAFF. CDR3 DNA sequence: TGCGCCAGCAGCTTGGCCAACAGTGAAGCTTTCTTT. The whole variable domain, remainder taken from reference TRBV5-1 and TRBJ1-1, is KAGVTQTPRYLIKTRGQQVTLSCSPISGHRSVSWYQQTPGQGLQFLFEYFSETQRNKGNFPGRFSGRQFSNSRSEMNVSTLELGDSALYLCASSLANSEAFFGQGTRLTVV.

The CDR3 coding sequence is TGTGCCAGCAGTTTTTCAGCGGTTACTGAAGCTTTCTTT. Its protein product is CASSFSAVTEAFF. V usage is TRBV27 and J usage is TRBJ1-1, with unresolved D. The germline gives CDR1 MNHEY, CDR2 SMNVEV (reference sequence). Trimming left V 3 bases short and J 5 bases short, with 10 bases between. This CDR3 region has 13 residues.

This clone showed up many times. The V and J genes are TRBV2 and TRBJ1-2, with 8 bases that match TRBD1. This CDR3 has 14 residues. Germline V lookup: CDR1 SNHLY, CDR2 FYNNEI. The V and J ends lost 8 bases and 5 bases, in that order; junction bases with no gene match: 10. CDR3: CASGSPDRAYGYTF. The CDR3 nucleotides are TGTGCCAGCGGGTCCCCGGACAGGGCTTATGGCTACACCTTC.

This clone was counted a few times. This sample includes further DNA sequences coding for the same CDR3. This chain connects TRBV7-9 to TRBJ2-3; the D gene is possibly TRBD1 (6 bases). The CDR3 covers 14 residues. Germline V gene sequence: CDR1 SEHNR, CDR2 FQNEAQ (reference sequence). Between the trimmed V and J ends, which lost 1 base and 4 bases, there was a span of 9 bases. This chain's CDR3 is CASSLGRGSDTQYF. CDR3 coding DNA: TGTGCCAGCAGCTTAGGCAGGGGTTCAGATACGCAGTATTTT.

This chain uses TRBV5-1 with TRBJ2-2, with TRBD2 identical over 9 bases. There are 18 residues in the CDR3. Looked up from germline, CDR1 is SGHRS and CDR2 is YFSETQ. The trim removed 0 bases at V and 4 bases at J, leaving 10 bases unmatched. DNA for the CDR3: TGCGCCAGCAGCTTGGGCCCTAGCGGGATCGGTGGCACCGGGGAGCTGTTTTTT. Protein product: CASSLGPSGIGGTGELFF.

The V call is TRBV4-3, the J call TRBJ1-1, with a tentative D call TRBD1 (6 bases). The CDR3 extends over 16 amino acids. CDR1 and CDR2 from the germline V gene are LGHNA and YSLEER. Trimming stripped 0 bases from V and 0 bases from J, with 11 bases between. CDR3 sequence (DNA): TGCGCCAGCAGCCAAGATTTGAACAGGGTGAACACTGAAGCTTTCTTT. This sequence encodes CASSQDLNRVNTEAFF.

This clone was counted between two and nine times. The CDR3 loop reads CAISESGREEEKLFF. As DNA, the CDR3 is TGTGCCATCAGTGAGTCGGGCAGGGAAGAGGAAAAACTGTTTTTT. The rearrangement links TRBV10-3 to TRBJ1-4; D is possibly TRBD1 (5 bases). The CDR3 runs to 15 residues. Trimming stripped 0 bases from V and 8 bases from J, with 13 bases between. Looked up from germline, CDR1 is ENHRY and CDR2 is SYGVKD.

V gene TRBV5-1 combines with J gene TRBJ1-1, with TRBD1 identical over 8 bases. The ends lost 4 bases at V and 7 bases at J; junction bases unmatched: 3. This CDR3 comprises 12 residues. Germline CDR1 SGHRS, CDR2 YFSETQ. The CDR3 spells CASSAGQVEAFF. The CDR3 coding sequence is TGCGCCAGCAGCGCGGGACAGGTTGAAGCTTTCTTT.

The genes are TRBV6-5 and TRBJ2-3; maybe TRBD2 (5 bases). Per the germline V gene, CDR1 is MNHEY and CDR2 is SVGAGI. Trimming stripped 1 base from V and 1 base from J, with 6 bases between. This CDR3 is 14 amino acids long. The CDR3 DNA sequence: TGTGCCAGCAGTTACTACGGGGGCACAGATACGCAGTATTTT. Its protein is CASSYYGGTDTQYF.

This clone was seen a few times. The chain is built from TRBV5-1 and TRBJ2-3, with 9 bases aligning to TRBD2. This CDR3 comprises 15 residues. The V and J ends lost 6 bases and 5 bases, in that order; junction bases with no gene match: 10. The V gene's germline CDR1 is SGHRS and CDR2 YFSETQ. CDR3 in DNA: TGCGCCAGCAAACTATCTAGCGGGGAGGTAGATACGCAGTATTTT. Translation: CASKLSSGEVDTQYF.

The CDR3 sequence is CASSYGQATNYGYTF. The CDR3, as DNA: TGTGCCAGCAGTTACGGTCAGGCTACTAACTATGGCTACACCTTC. This chain uses TRBV6-5 with TRBJ1-2; D uncertain. V lost 2 bases to trimming and J lost 0 bases, with 10 bases between them. The CDR3 runs 15 residues. Germline CDR1 MNHEY, CDR2 SVGAGI.

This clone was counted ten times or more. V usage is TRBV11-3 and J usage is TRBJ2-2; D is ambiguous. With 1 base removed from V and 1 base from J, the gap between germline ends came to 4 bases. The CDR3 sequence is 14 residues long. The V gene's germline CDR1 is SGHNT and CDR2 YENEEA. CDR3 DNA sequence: TGTGCCAGCAGCTTAGGCGGGAACACCGGGGAGCTGTTTTTT. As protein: CASSLGGNTGELFF.

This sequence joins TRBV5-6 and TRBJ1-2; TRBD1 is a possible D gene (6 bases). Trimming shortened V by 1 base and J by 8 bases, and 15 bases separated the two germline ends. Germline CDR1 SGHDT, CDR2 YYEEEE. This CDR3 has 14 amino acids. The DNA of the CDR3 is TGTGCCAGCAGCTTGCAGGGGCTACTGGGAGGCTACACCTTC. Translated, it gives CASSLQGLLGGYTF.

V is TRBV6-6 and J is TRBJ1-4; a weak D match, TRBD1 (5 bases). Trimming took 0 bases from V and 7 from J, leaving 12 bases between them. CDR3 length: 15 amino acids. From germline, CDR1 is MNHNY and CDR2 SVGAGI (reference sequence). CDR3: CASSYSGTGVEKLFF. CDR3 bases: TGTGCCAGCAGTTACTCTGGGACTGGGGTTGAAAAACTGTTTTTT.

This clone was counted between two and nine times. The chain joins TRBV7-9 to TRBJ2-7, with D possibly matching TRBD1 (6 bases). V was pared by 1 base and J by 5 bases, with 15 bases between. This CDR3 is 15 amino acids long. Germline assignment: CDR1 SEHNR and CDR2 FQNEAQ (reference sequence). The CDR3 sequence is CASSLVDATGNEQYF. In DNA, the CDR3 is TGTGCCAGCAGCTTAGTTGATGCCACAGGGAACGAGCAGTACTTC.

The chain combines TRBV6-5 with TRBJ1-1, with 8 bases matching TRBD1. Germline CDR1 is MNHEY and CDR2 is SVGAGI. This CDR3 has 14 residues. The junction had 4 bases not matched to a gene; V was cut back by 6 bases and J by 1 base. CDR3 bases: TGTGCCAGCAGGTCCGGGACAGGGAACACTGAAGCTTTCTTT. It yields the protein CASRSGTGNTEAFF.

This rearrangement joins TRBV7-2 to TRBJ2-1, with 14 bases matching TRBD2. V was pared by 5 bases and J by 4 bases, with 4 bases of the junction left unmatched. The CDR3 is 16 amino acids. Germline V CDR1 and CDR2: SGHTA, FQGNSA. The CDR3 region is CASSPGTSGRYNEQFF. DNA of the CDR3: TGTGCCAGCAGCCCCGGGACTAGCGGGAGATACAATGAGCAGTTCTTC.

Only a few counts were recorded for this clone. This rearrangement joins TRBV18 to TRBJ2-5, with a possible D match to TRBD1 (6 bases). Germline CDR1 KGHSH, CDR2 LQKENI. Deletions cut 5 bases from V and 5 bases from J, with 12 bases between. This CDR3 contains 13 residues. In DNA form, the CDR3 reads TGTGCCAGCTCAACCCAGGGGACGGAGACCCAGTACTTC. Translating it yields CASSTQGTETQYF.

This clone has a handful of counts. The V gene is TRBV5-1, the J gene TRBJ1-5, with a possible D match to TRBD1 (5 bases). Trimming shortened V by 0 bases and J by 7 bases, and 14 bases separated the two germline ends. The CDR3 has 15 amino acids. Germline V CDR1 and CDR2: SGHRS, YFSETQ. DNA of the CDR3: TGCGCCAGCAGCTTGGATGGGAGGGGAGGACAGCCCCAGCATTTT. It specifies CASSLDGRGGQPQHF. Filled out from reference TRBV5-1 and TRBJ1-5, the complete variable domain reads KAGVTQTPRYLIKTRGQQVTLSCSPISGHRSVSWYQQTPGQGLQFLFEYFSETQRNKGNFPGRFSGRQFSNSRSEMNVSTLELGDSALYLCASSLDGRGGQPQHFGDGTRLSIL.

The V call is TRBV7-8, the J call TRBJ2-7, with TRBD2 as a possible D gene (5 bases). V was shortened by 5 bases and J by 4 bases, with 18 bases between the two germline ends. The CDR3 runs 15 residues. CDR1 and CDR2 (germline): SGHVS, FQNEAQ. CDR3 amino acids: CASSPSRIATYEQYF. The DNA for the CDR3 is TGTGCCAGCAGCCCCTCTAGGATAGCGACTTACGAGCAGTACTTC.